These 16 T cell receptor beta chains originate from one sample sequenced in a study of T-cell reconstitution after alpha-beta-depleted transplantation in children. A library of TCRbeta sequences, prepared with unique molecular identifiers, was generated. TCRdb reprocessed the PCR reads via MiXCR and lists one record per CDR3 protein. Of 200,000 or so distinct CDR3 sequences detected, roughly 6.3% appear once; the ten largest clones hold roughly 4.8%. The source was PBMCs, collected before TCRalphabeta/CD19-depleted stem cell transplant. The origin of the receptors is a girl under three years old with combined immunodeficiency, due to receive a stem cell transplant.

V and J are TRBV7-2 and TRBJ2-3; possibly TRBD1 or TRBD2 for D (5 bases each). The CDR3 extends over 14 amino acids. Trimming took 3 bases from V and 4 from J, leaving 11 bases between them. Germline V lookup: CDR1 SGHTA, CDR2 FQGNSA. The CDR3 here is CASSFLVGADTQYF. The CDR3 region has the DNA TGTGCCAGCAGCTTCTTAGTGGGGGCAGATACGCAGTATTTT.

This clonotype has ten or more counts. The J gene is TRBJ2-7, the V gene TRBV4-1; 11 bases match TRBD2. The CDR3 covers 15 residues. V dropped 5 bases and J dropped 2; count of bases not matched to a gene: 5. Germline CDR1 is MGHRA and CDR2 is YSYEKL. The CDR3 DNA reads TGCGCCAGCAGCGAAGGGACTAGCGGACCCTACGAGCAGTACTTC. Protein product: CASSEGTSGPYEQYF.

In its sample, this clonotype was seen many times. The V and J genes are TRBV20-1 and TRBJ2-3; 9 bases are shared with TRBD2. V lost 1 base and J lost 1; bases outside the gene matches: 3. The CDR3 extends over 15 amino acids. Looked up from germline, CDR1 is DFQATT and CDR2 is SNEGSKA (reference sequence). The CDR3 DNA reads as TGCAGTGCTAGAGGGGAGCGGGGGGGCACAGATACGCAGTATTTT. It specifies CSARGERGGTDTQYF.

This clonotype was seen at least ten times. The J gene is TRBJ1-6, the V gene TRBV3-1; TRBD1 aligns across 7 bases. V shed 4 bases, J shed 10 bases, and the junction held 13 bases outside the gene matches. This CDR3 has 16 residues. Germline CDR1 reads LGHDT; CDR2 reads YNNKEL (reference sequence). CDR3 bases: TGTGCCAGCAGCCCGAAGCGGCCCCAGGGGGGCTCACCCCTCCACTTT. This codes for CASSPKRPQGGSPLHF.

This clonotype was counted only a few times. This chain uses TRBV11-1 with TRBJ1-1; the D gene is possibly TRBD1 (6 bases). CDR3 size: 21 residues. V was trimmed by 1 base and J by 0 bases, leaving 27 bases between them. Per the germline V gene, CDR1 is SGHAT and CDR2 is FQDESV (reference sequence). The CDR3 spells CASSLGQKTGRSYRMNTEAFF. CDR3 nucleotide sequence: TGTGCCAGCAGCTTAGGCCAAAAAACAGGGAGGTCTTATCGCATGAACACTGAAGCTTTCTTT. The variable domain in full, completed from reference TRBV11-1 and TRBJ1-1, reads EAEVAQSPRYKITEKSQAVAFWCDPISGHATLYWYRQILGQGPELLVQFQDESVVDDSQLPKDRFSAERLKGVDSTLKIQPAELGDSAMYLCASSLGQKTGRSYRMNTEAFFGQGTRLTVV.

At least ten counts were recorded for this clonotype. The V call is TRBV29-1, the J call TRBJ2-5; 8 positions agree with TRBD2. Germline CDR1 reads SQVTM; CDR2 reads ANQGSEA. Unmatched junction bases numbered 5, after V lost 3 bases and J lost 5 bases. The CDR3 loop spans 13 amino acids. The CDR3 reads CSVEGLDIETQYF. CDR3 sequence (DNA): TGCAGCGTTGAGGGACTAGATATTGAGACCCAGTACTTC.

The count of this clonotype is one. Possible read error: a much larger clone is one base away. The J gene is TRBJ1-5, the V gene TRBV5-1; 9 bases are a match to TRBD1. Germline CDR1 reads SGHRS; CDR2 reads YFSETQ. CDR3 length: 17 residues. With 4 bases clipped from V and 4 bases from J, the junction kept 12 bases outside the gene matches. The CDR3: CASSVLPGTGKNQPQHF. Here the CDR3 DNA reads TGCGCCAGCAGCGTTCTCCCAGGGACAGGGAAGAATCAGCCCCAGCATTTT.

The table lists this clonotype with a few counts. The chain carries TRBV2 and TRBJ2-1, with 9 bases identical to TRBD1. The V segment lost 6 bases and the J segment 6 bases; nucleotides outside the gene matches: 9. The germline gives CDR1 SNHLY, CDR2 FYNNEI. This CDR3 is built from 15 residues. CDR3 coding DNA: TGTGCCAGCAGGCCGACAGGGGGTGAATTCAATGAGCAGTTCTTC. Protein: CASRPTGGEFNEQFF.

This clonotype has a count of ten or more. The rearrangement links TRBV4-1 to TRBJ2-7; TRBD1 or TRBD2 may be the D gene (5 bases each). Germline CDR1 and CDR2: MGHRA and YSYEKL. CDR3 length: 14 residues. With 1 base removed from V and 7 bases from J, the gap between germline ends came to 14 bases. In DNA, the CDR3 is TGCGCCAGCAGCCAAGTGGGGGAGAGGAATGAGCAGTACTTC. Protein: CASSQVGERNEQYF.

This clonotype has a count of ten or more. The chain combines TRBV12-3 or TRBV12-4 with TRBJ1-1; D is uncertain. The CDR3 is 14 residues long. Trimming removed 6 bases at V and 5 bases at J, with 16 bases between. CDR3 bases: TGTGCCAGCAGCAAATCCCGGCCGGAAACTGAAGCTTTCTTT. This sequence encodes CASSKSRPETEAFF.

This clonotype was recorded a few times. V gene TRBV7-2 combines with J gene TRBJ1-2; maybe TRBD1 (5 bases). Germline V gene lookup returns CDR1 SGHTA and CDR2 FQGNSA. CDR3 size: 14 residues. V was pared by 4 bases and J by 4 bases, with 13 bases between. CDR3 sequence: CASSWRDESYGYTF. The CDR3 DNA is TGTGCCAGCAGCTGGAGGGACGAGTCCTATGGCTACACCTTC.

The rearrangement links TRBV5-1 to TRBJ2-6; D might be TRBD1 or TRBD2, each matching 5 bases. The CDR3 extends over 17 amino acids. Trimming removed 0 bases from V and 0 bases from J, with 10 bases in between. The germline V gene encodes CDR1 SGHRS and CDR2 YFSETQ. The chain's CDR3 is CASSLGWDGSGANVLTF. CDR3 bases: TGCGCCAGCAGCTTGGGATGGGACGGCTCTGGGGCCAACGTCCTGACTTTC.

This clonotype was counted ten times or more. V is TRBV2 and J is TRBJ1-1, with D hard to call. The CDR3 is 13 residues long. V was pared by 2 bases and J by 5 bases, with 9 bases between. The germline CDR1 and CDR2 sequences are SNHLY and FYNNEI. The CDR3 nucleotides are TGTGCCAGCAGTGAACCTGGGCGAACTGAAGCTTTCTTT. It specifies CASSEPGRTEAFF.

This clonotype was found many times. The rearrangement joins TRBV7-8 to TRBJ2-7; TRBD2 matches at 12 bases. The germline V gene has CDR1 SGHVS and CDR2 FQNEAQ. J gave up 2 bases and V 5 bases, and 10 bases lay outside the gene matches. The CDR3 totals 17 residues. CDR3 protein: CASSVSLTSGGPYEQYF. The CDR3 coding sequence is TGTGCCAGCAGCGTATCACTGACTAGCGGGGGACCCTACGAGCAGTACTTC.

In this sample, this clonotype turned up many times. The genes are TRBV6-5 and TRBJ2-2, with unresolved D. CDR3 length equals 13 residues. Germline CDR1 is MNHEY and CDR2 is SVGAGI. V lost 1 base to trimming and J lost 4 bases, with 4 bases between them. CDR3 sequence: CASSYWVTGELFF. In DNA form, the CDR3 reads TGTGCCAGCAGTTACTGGGTCACCGGGGAGCTGTTTTTT.

In its sample, this clonotype was seen a few times. Here the CDR3 DNA reads TGTGCCAGCAGTGACCGGTCCCGGCGGAATCAGCCCCAGCATTTT. Its translation: CASSDRSRRNQPQHF. The chain uses TRBV12-3 or TRBV12-4 and TRBJ1-5; D gene ambiguous. The CDR3 consists of 15 residues. Between the trimmed V and J ends, which lost 5 bases and 4 bases, there was a span of 15 bases.